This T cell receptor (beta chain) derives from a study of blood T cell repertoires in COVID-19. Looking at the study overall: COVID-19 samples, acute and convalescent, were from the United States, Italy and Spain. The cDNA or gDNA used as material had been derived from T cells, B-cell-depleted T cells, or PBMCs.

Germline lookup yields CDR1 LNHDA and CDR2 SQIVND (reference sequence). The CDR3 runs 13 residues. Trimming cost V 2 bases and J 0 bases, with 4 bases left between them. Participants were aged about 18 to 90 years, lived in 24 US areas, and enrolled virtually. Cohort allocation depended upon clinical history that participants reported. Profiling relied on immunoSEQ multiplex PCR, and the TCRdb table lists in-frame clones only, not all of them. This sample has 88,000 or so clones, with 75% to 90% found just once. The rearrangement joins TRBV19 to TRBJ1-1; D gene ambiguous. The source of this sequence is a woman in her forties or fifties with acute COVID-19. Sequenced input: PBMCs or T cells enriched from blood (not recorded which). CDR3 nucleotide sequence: TGTGCCAGTAGTATATCGGTGAACACTGAAGCTTTCTTT. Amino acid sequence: CASSISVNTEAFF.